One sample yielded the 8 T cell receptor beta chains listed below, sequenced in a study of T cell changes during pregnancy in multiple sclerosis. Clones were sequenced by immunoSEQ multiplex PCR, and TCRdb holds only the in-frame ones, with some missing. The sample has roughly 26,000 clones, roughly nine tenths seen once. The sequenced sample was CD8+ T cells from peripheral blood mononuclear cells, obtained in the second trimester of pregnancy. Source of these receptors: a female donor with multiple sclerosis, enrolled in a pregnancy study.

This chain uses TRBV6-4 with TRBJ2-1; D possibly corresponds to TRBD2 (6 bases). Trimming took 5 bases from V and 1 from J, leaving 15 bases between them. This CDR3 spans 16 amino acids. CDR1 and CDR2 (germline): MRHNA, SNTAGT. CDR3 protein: CASSSVGSGSYNEQFF. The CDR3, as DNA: TGTGCCAGCAGTAGTGTAGGGAGCGGGTCCTACAATGAGCAGTTCTTC.

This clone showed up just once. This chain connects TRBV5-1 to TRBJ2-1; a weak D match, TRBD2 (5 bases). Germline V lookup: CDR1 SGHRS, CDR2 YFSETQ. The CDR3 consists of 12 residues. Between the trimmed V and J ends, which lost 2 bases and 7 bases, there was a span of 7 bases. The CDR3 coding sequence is TGCGCCAGCAGCTTTAGCGTTAATGAGCAGTTCTTC. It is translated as CASSFSVNEQFF.

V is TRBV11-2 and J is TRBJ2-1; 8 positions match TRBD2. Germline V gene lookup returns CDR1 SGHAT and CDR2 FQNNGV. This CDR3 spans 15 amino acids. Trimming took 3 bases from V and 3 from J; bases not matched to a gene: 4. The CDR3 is CASSFRAGGYNEQFF. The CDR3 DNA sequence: TGTGCCAGCAGCTTCAGGGCGGGGGGCTACAATGAGCAGTTCTTC.

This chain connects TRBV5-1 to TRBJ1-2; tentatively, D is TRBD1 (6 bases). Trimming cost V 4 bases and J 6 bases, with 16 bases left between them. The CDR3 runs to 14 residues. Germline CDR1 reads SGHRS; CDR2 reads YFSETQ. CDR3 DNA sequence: TGCGCCAGCAGCCCGGTAGGGGGAATGGATGGCTACACCTTC. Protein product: CASSPVGGMDGYTF.

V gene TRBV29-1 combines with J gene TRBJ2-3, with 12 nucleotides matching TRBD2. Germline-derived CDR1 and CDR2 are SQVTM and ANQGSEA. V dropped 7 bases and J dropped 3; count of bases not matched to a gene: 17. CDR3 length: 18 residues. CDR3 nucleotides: TGCAGCGCCGCACTGGTCGACCAGACTAGCGGGAGAACAGATACGCAGTATTTT. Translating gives CSAALVDQTSGRTDTQYF.

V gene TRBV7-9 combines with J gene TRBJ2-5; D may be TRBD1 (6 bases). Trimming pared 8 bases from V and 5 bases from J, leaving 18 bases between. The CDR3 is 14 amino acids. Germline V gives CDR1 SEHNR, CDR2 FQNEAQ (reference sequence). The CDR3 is CASYLGAQGETQYF. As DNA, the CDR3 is TGTGCCAGCTATCTTGGAGCGCAGGGGGAGACCCAGTACTTC.

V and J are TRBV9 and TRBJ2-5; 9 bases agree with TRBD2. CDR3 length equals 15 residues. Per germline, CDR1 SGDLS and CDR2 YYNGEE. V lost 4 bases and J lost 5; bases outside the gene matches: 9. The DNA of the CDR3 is TGTGCCAGCAGCACCTTAGCGGGAGTCAGGGAGACCCAGTACTTC. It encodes CASSTLAGVRETQYF. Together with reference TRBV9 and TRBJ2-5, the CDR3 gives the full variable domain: DSGVTQTPKHLITATGQRVTLRCSPRSGDLSVYWYQQSLDQGLQFLIQYYNGEERAKGNILERFSAQQFPDLHSELNLSSLELGDSALYFCASSTLAGVRETQYFGPGTRLLVL.

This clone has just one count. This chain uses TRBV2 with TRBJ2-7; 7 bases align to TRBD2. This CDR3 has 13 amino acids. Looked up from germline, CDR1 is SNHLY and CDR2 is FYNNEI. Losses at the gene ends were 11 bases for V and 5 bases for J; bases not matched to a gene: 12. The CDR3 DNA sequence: TGTGCCGCGACTGGGGGGGGAATCCACGAGCAGTACTTC. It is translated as CAATGGGIHEQYF.